These 27 T cell receptor beta chains came from one sample sequenced in a study of T cells after yellow fever vaccination. MiXCR, applied by TCRdb to the 5' RACE reads, yields one record per CDR3 protein. There are 340,000 or so distinct CDR3 sequences in the sample; under 15% occur only once, and 2.5% to 4% lies in the top ten. The sequenced sample was CD4+ T cells sorted from PBMCs, obtained 15 days after the yellow fever booster vaccination. The receptors were sampled from a man aged 18 to 29 who received the YFV17D yellow fever vaccine.

This clonotype was found many times. The rearrangement joins TRBV5-1 to TRBJ2-2; D is ambiguous. Between the trimmed V and J ends, which lost 1 base and 0 bases, there was a span of 1 base. Per the germline V gene, CDR1 is SGHRS and CDR2 is YFSETQ. This CDR3 is 13 amino acids long. The CDR3 here is CASSLTNTGELFF. CDR3 nucleotides: TGCGCCAGCAGCTTGACGAACACCGGGGAGCTGTTTTTT. Based on the CDR3 plus reference TRBV5-1 and TRBJ2-2, the full variable domain is KAGVTQTPRYLIKTRGQQVTLSCSPISGHRSVSWYQQTPGQGLQFLFEYFSETQRNKGNFPGRFSGRQFSNSRSEMNVSTLELGDSALYLCASSLTNTGELFFGEGSRLTVL.

This clonotype has just a few counts. The chain is built from TRBV10-3 and TRBJ2-7, with D possibly being TRBD1 (6 bases). The CDR3 length is 15 residues. CDR1 is ENHRY, CDR2 SYGVKD, per germline. V shed 6 bases and J shed 3 bases, with 18 bases lying between them. The CDR3 DNA reads TGTGCCATCAGCGACCGAAAGGGACACAGCTACGAGCAGTACTTC. Protein: CAISDRKGHSYEQYF.

This clonotype was observed a few times. The chain has TRBV12-3 or TRBV12-4 and TRBJ2-1; D gene ambiguous. The CDR3 extends over 13 amino acids. V lost 3 bases and J 8 bases, leaving 11 bases between the germline ends. The CDR3 DNA sequence: TGTGCCAGCAGTTTCAAGGATCGGCATGAGCAGTTCTTC. As protein: CASSFKDRHEQFF.

This rearrangement joins TRBV7-9 to TRBJ1-4, with a weak D call TRBD1 (5 bases). CDR3 length: 13 residues. The V and J ends lost 2 bases and 13 bases respectively, with 14 bases between them. Germline V gives CDR1 SEHNR, CDR2 FQNEAQ (reference sequence). The CDR3 bases are TGTGCCAGCAGCTTACCGGGACGGCTAGGACTGTTTTTT. This gives the protein CASSLPGRLGLFF.

This rearrangement joins TRBV27 to TRBJ1-2; D call uncertain. V gave up 6 bases and J gave up 3 bases, with 14 bases separating them. The CDR3 runs to 14 residues. From germline, CDR1 is MNHEY and CDR2 SMNVEV (reference sequence). CDR3 amino acids: CASSGALGYYGYTF. The CDR3 DNA follows: TGTGCCAGCAGCGGCGCGTTGGGCTACTATGGCTACACCTTC.

V and J are TRBV9 and TRBJ1-2, with TRBD1 as a possible D gene (5 bases). V was clipped by 4 bases and J by 8 bases, with 12 bases between them. CDR1 is SGDLS and CDR2 is YYNGEE in the germline V gene. The CDR3 consists of 12 residues. CDR3 DNA: TGTGCCAGCAGCCCCCAGTGGGGGGGCTACACCTTC. As protein: CASSPQWGGYTF.

This chain joins TRBV11-3 and TRBJ2-1; D is uncertain. The V gene lost 3 bases and the J gene lost 10 bases, with 13 bases spanning the gap. Germline V gives CDR1 SGHNT, CDR2 YENEEA. The CDR3 has 13 residues. Written as DNA, the CDR3 is TGTGCCAGCAGCTTGGTCCCTAAACACGAGCAGTTCTTC. Translating it yields CASSLVPKHEQFF.

This clonotype was picked up a small number of times. The genes are TRBV6-2 or TRBV6-3 and TRBJ1-1; tentatively, D is TRBD1 (6 bases). The CDR3 is 14 residues long. V gave up 0 bases and J gave up 7 bases, with 12 bases separating them. CDR1 is MNHEY and CDR2 is SVGEGT in the germline V gene. CDR3 in amino acids: CASSYSTGILEAFF. In DNA, the CDR3 is TGTGCCAGCAGTTACTCGACAGGCATACTTGAAGCTTTCTTT.

The chain has TRBV3-1 and TRBJ1-4; D might be TRBD1 (5 bases). Germline-derived CDR1 and CDR2 are LGHDT and YNNKEL (reference sequence). This CDR3 comprises 14 residues. Trimming took off 1 base at V and 15 bases at J, with 18 bases between the two ends. CDR3: CASSQGPGTWPMFF. For the CDR3, the DNA is TGTGCCAGCAGCCAAGGCCCGGGGACCTGGCCCATGTTTTTT.

This clonotype occurred a few times. The V and J genes are TRBV6-5 and TRBJ1-6; TRBD1 might be the D (5 bases). This CDR3 has 17 residues. Trimming pared 8 bases from V and 11 bases from J, leaving 28 bases between. Looked up from germline, CDR1 is MNHEY and CDR2 is SVGAGI. This chain's CDR3 is CASGRGRSVSIWAPLHF. The CDR3 DNA sequence: TGTGCCAGCGGCCGGGGGAGGTCCGTCTCCATCTGGGCACCCCTCCACTTT.

This clonotype was seen a handful of times. The V call is TRBV5-1, the J call TRBJ2-7, with D possibly being TRBD2 (6 bases). CDR1 is SGHRS and CDR2 is YFSETQ in the germline V gene. The CDR3 covers 15 residues. V lost 4 bases and J 4 bases, leaving 18 bases between the germline ends. The CDR3 DNA sequence: TGCGCCAGCAGCGAGGGACCGGGAGTGGCATACGAGCAGTACTTC. Translation gives CASSEGPGVAYEQYF.

In this sample, this clonotype turned up a few times. The CDR3 DNA follows: TGCGCCAGCAGCTTGGAACAGGTCAGCGGGGAGCTGTTTTTT. This translates into CASSLEQVSGELFF. The chain combines TRBV5-1 with TRBJ2-2, with D maybe TRBD1 (5 bases). The CDR3 contains 14 residues. Germline V gene data show CDR1 as SGHRS and CDR2 as YFSETQ. V was shortened by 0 bases and J by 7 bases, with 10 bases between the two germline ends.

The chain recombines TRBV6-6 with TRBJ1-6; D perhaps matches TRBD1 (6 bases). Germline loops: CDR1 MNHNY, CDR2 SVGAGI (reference sequence). The CDR3 is 16 residues long. V gave up 7 bases and J gave up 9 bases, with 22 bases separating them. In DNA, the CDR3 is TGTGCCAGCAACCCCCCGACAGGACAATTTCGTTCACCCCTCCACTTT. As protein: CASNPPTGQFRSPLHF.

This clonotype was recorded a few times. V is TRBV15 and J is TRBJ1-4; the D is unclear. V lost 0 bases and J lost 0, with 20 bases in between. Germline V lookup: CDR1 LNHNV, CDR2 YYDKDF (reference sequence). The CDR3 contains 20 residues. This CDR3 reads CATSRDQQRYLATTNEKLFF. The CDR3 DNA is TGTGCCACCAGCAGAGATCAACAGAGATACTTAGCTACAACTAATGAAAAACTGTTTTTT.

The rearrangement joins TRBV20-1 to TRBJ1-2, with 9 nucleotides matching TRBD1. The CDR3 has 14 residues. V trimming: 5 bases; J trimming: 5 bases; junction bases outside the gene matches: 9. Germline V gene lookup returns CDR1 DFQATT and CDR2 SNEGSKA (reference sequence). The CDR3 coding sequence is TGCAGTGCTTTAACCCGGACAGGGGCGTATGGCTACACCTTC. Its translation is CSALTRTGAYGYTF.

J is TRBJ1-2 and V is TRBV6-1; tentatively, D is TRBD1 (6 bases). Germline CDR1 and CDR2: MNHNS and SASEGT. The CDR3 loop spans 13 amino acids. V was clipped by 4 bases and J by 4 bases, with 10 bases between them. Here the CDR3 reads CASSATGTYGYTF. DNA for the CDR3: TGTGCCAGCAGTGCTACAGGGACCTATGGCTACACCTTC.

Ten or more counts support this clonotype. This CDR3 is CASSPTGGLSYNEQFF. CDR3 DNA: TGTGCCAGCAGCCCGACGGGGGGCCTCTCCTACAATGAGCAGTTCTTC. This sequence joins TRBV7-9 and TRBJ2-1, with a tentative D call TRBD2 (7 bases). CDR1 and CDR2 (germline): SEHNR, FQNEAQ (reference sequence). Trimming pared 5 bases from V and 0 bases from J, leaving 14 bases between. CDR3 length equals 16 residues.

The V and J genes are TRBV9 and TRBJ2-7; D is uncertain. Per germline, CDR1 SGDLS and CDR2 YYNGEE. The CDR3 is 16 residues long. Trimming stripped 10 bases from V and 3 bases from J, with 26 bases between. The CDR3 nucleotides read TGTGCCCGGACCTGCGTTTTATCCAAGGGCCACTACGAGCAGTACGTC. This codes for CARTCVLSKGHYEQYV.

This clonotype has a handful of counts. The chain joins TRBV12-3 or TRBV12-4 to TRBJ2-7, with TRBD2 matching over 9 bases. Trimming took 2 bases from V and 3 from J; bases not matched to a gene: 5. This CDR3 is 15 amino acids long. CDR3 sequence: CASSLRAGGRYEQYF. The CDR3 DNA sequence: TGTGCCAGCAGTTTACGGGCGGGGGGGCGCTACGAGCAGTACTTC.

This clonotype appeared many times. The chain links TRBV5-4 to TRBJ2-7; D may match TRBD1 or TRBD2 (5 bases each). The CDR3 consists of 14 residues. The ends were cut back, 1 base at V and 3 bases at J, with 11 bases in the middle. The germline CDR1 and CDR2 sequences are SGHNT and YYREEE (reference sequence). Here the CDR3 DNA reads TGTGCCAGCAGCTTGAGGGACGGAAGCTACGAGCAGTACTTC. Its protein is CASSLRDGSYEQYF.

This clonotype showed up just a few times. The rearrangement links TRBV27 to TRBJ2-7; 7 bases line up with TRBD1. The trim removed 2 bases at V and 0 bases at J, leaving 13 bases unmatched. The V gene's germline CDR1 is MNHEY and CDR2 SMNVEV (reference sequence). The CDR3 contains 18 residues. DNA of the CDR3: TGTGCCAGCAGTTTAAGTGCGTTTCCACAGGGGAACTCCTACGAGCAGTACTTC. Translated, it gives CASSLSAFPQGNSYEQYF.

This sequence joins TRBV27 and TRBJ1-1; a weak D match, TRBD1 (5 bases). Germline values: CDR1 MNHEY, CDR2 SMNVEV (reference sequence). This CDR3 comprises 14 residues. V lost 4 bases to trimming and J lost 3 bases, with 12 bases between them. The CDR3 region is CASSSAGWDTEAFF. In DNA, the CDR3 is TGTGCCAGCAGTTCGGCAGGGTGGGACACTGAAGCTTTCTTT.

This chain uses TRBV9 with TRBJ1-2; TRBD1 is a possible D gene (5 bases). The V gene's germline CDR1 is SGDLS and CDR2 YYNGEE. The length of the CDR3 is 13 residues. Between the trimmed V and J ends, which lost 0 bases and 11 bases, there was a span of 14 bases. CDR3: CASSVAFQGEYTF. The CDR3 DNA reads TGTGCCAGCAGCGTAGCTTTCCAGGGCGAGTACACCTTC. Variable domain in full (rest from reference TRBV9 and TRBJ1-2): DSGVTQTPKHLITATGQRVTLRCSPRSGDLSVYWYQQSLDQGLQFLIQYYNGEERAKGNILERFSAQQFPDLHSELNLSSLELGDSALYFCASSVAFQGEYTFGSGTRLTVV.

This clonotype was observed a handful of times. The chain carries TRBV4-3 and TRBJ2-3; D remains unclear. Germline values: CDR1 LGHNA, CDR2 YSLEER. With 3 bases removed from V and 3 bases from J, the gap between germline ends came to 10 bases. CDR3 size: 14 residues. Written as DNA, the CDR3 is TGCGCCAGCAGCCAGTCATTTCTAACAGATACGCAGTATTTT. Translated: CASSQSFLTDTQYF.

This clonotype has more than one count but fewer than ten. The rearrangement links TRBV7-9 to TRBJ1-2; TRBD1 matches at 8 bases. This CDR3 is built from 17 residues. The germline CDR1 and CDR2 sequences are SEHNR and FQNEAQ (reference sequence). J gave up 10 bases and V 5 bases, and 21 bases lay outside the gene matches. Here the CDR3 reads CASSPSRLGMAGGAYTF. CDR3 sequence (DNA): TGTGCCAGCAGCCCCTCTCGGTTGGGAATGGCAGGGGGCGCCTACACCTTC.

In its sample, this clonotype was seen a few times. The V and J genes are TRBV5-5 and TRBJ2-5, with 7 bases aligning to TRBD1. Germline V gene sequence: CDR1 SGHKS, CDR2 YYEKEE (reference sequence). V lost 0 bases, J lost 2 bases, and 4 bases stayed unmatched. This CDR3 comprises 15 residues. CDR3 protein: CASSLAGTEQETQYF. The CDR3 bases are TGTGCCAGCAGCTTGGCGGGGACAGAGCAAGAGACCCAGTACTTC.

This clonotype was detected once. The J gene is TRBJ2-7, the V gene TRBV29-1, with D unresolved. V lost 1 base to trimming and J lost 5 bases, with 9 bases between them. The CDR3 runs 12 residues. Germline V gene lookup returns CDR1 SQVTM and CDR2 ANQGSEA. The CDR3 reads CSVEVRADEQYF. The CDR3 bases are TGCAGCGTTGAAGTTCGGGCAGACGAGCAGTACTTC.